The 19 T cell receptor beta chains below come from one sample, sequenced in a study of PD-1 blockade in mismatch repair-deficient tumors. Sequencing used immunoSEQ multiplex PCR; TCRdb keeps in-frame clones, though not all of them. This table holds fewer than 100,000 clones, about 85% found once. This sample comprised peripheral blood, obtained 12 weeks after starting pembrolizumab. Receptor source: an adult with mismatch repair-deficient cancer.

Here the CDR3 reads CASSSRGPTEAFF. The CDR3 DNA sequence: TGTGCCAGCAGCTCCAGGGGACCCACTGAAGCTTTCTTT. This sequence joins TRBV7-9 and TRBJ1-1; maybe TRBD1 (6 bases). Germline V gene sequence: CDR1 SEHNR, CDR2 FQNEAQ (reference sequence). CDR3 size: 13 residues. V dropped 4 bases and J dropped 4 bases, with 10 bases sitting between them.

The genes are TRBV4-3 and TRBJ2-1; 8 bases map to TRBD2. From germline, CDR1 is LGHNA and CDR2 YSLEER. The ends lost 1 base at V and 1 base at J; junction bases unmatched: 6. This CDR3 has 17 amino acids. The CDR3 sequence: CASSQGDSGISYNEQFF. Here the CDR3 DNA reads TGCGCCAGCAGCCAAGGGGATAGCGGGATTTCCTACAATGAGCAGTTCTTC.

The chain has TRBV28 and TRBJ2-7; D is unresolved. CDR3 length equals 13 residues. Trimming pared 2 bases from V and 5 bases from J, leaving 10 bases between. CDR1 and CDR2 from the germline V gene are MDHEN and SYDVKM. DNA of the CDR3: TGTGCCAGCAGTTTAGACGGGTTTGACGAGCAGTACTTC. Residues: CASSLDGFDEQYF.

The chain links TRBV7-8 to TRBJ1-4; D is perhaps TRBD1 (6 bases). The germline V gene encodes CDR1 SGHVS and CDR2 FQNEAQ. Trimming took 3 bases from V and 14 from J, leaving 16 bases between them. This CDR3 comprises 13 residues. In DNA, the CDR3 is TGTGCCAGCAGCTTCTCCATACAGGGAATGCTGTTTTTT. The encoded protein is CASSFSIQGMLFF.

This clone came up a few times. V usage is TRBV6-1 and J usage is TRBJ2-1, with no clear D. The V end lost 5 bases, the J end lost 3 bases, and 11 bases lay between the germline ends. CDR1 and CDR2 (germline): MNHNS, SASEGT. This CDR3 has 14 amino acids. The CDR3 is CASSLTGYYNEQFF. CDR3 DNA: TGTGCCAGCAGTTTGACTGGGTACTACAATGAGCAGTTCTTC.

The V call is TRBV18, the J call TRBJ2-1, with 10 bases identical to TRBD2. V was clipped by 3 bases and J by 8 bases; unmatched bases: 10. Germline CDR1 is KGHSH and CDR2 is LQKENI. The CDR3 sequence is 16 residues long. CDR3: CASSPVSASGSHEQFF. The CDR3 bases are TGTGCCAGCTCACCGGTTTCGGCTAGCGGGAGCCATGAGCAGTTCTTC.

The chain links TRBV7-3 to TRBJ2-3; D remains unclear. Germline V gene data show CDR1 as SGHTA and CDR2 as FQGTGA. V was trimmed by 0 bases and J by 4 bases, leaving 5 bases between them. CDR3 size: 13 residues. For the CDR3, the DNA is TGTGCCAGCAGCTTAACCCGAGCAGATACGCAGTATTTT. Its protein product is CASSLTRADTQYF.

The chain couples TRBV27 to TRBJ2-3; possible D gene TRBD1, 6 bases. The germline V gene encodes CDR1 MNHEY and CDR2 SMNVEV (reference sequence). CDR3 length equals 16 residues. V was trimmed by 4 bases and J by 0 bases, leaving 14 bases between them. DNA of the CDR3: TGTGCCAGCAGTTCTACCGGGACAAGGAGCACAGATACGCAGTATTTT. As protein: CASSSTGTRSTDTQYF.

The chain uses TRBV6-5 and TRBJ2-1, with D tentatively TRBD1 (6 bases). The CDR3 is made up of 15 amino acids. Germline CDR1 reads MNHEY; CDR2 reads SVGAGI. Trimming removed 6 bases from V and 0 bases from J, with 12 bases in between. The CDR3 coding sequence is TGTGCCAGCAGCCGCGGACAGTACTCCTACAATGAGCAGTTCTTC. Amino acids: CASSRGQYSYNEQFF.

J is TRBJ2-1 and V is TRBV27; D may be TRBD2 (6 bases). From germline, CDR1 is MNHEY and CDR2 SMNVEV (reference sequence). V was trimmed by 7 bases and J by 12 bases, leaving 19 bases between them. CDR3 size: 13 residues. CDR3 protein: CASTSLGGSVQFF. Here the CDR3 DNA reads TGTGCCAGCACTTCTCTCGGGGGTTCAGTGCAGTTCTTC.

This chain uses TRBV5-1 with TRBJ2-2, with TRBD1 as a possible D gene (6 bases). This CDR3 is built from 13 residues. CDR1 and CDR2 (germline): SGHRS, YFSETQ. V shed 5 bases and J shed 6 bases, with 11 bases lying between them. CDR3 sequence reads: CASSFPGAGELFF. Here the CDR3 DNA reads TGCGCCAGCAGTTTTCCAGGGGCCGGGGAGCTGTTTTTT.

This chain links TRBV2 with TRBJ2-1; 8 bases are a match to TRBD2. CDR3 length equals 16 residues. CDR1 and CDR2 (germline): SNHLY, FYNNEI. V shed 6 bases and J 4 bases; nucleotides not matched to a gene: 11. The CDR3 DNA reads as TGTGCCAGCAGGGGAAGAGCGGGAGAGGGTTACAATGAGCAGTTCTTC. It yields the protein CASRGRAGEGYNEQFF.

The chain couples TRBV5-4 to TRBJ2-1; 8 nucleotides match TRBD2. The length of the CDR3 is 16 residues. CDR1 SGHNT and CDR2 YYREEE come from the germline V gene (reference sequence). Trimming at V came to 4 bases and at J to 4 bases, leaving 10 bases not matched to a gene. CDR3 sequence: CASSPGGHSGYNEQFF. CDR3 sequence (DNA): TGTGCCAGCAGCCCGGGGGGGCATAGCGGGTACAATGAGCAGTTCTTC.

The chain links TRBV18 to TRBJ1-4, with D uncertain. The CDR3 runs 15 residues. The V and J ends lost 4 bases and 0 bases respectively, with 9 bases between them. Germline assignment: CDR1 KGHSH and CDR2 LQKENI. The CDR3 nucleotides read TGTGCCAGCTCACGCGACCGAGCAACTAATGAAAAACTGTTTTTT. This codes for CASSRDRATNEKLFF.

The CDR3 sequence: CASSSSGTYNEQFF. In DNA, the CDR3 is TGTGCCAGCAGCTCATCCGGGACATACAATGAGCAGTTCTTC. The chain has TRBV5-5 and TRBJ2-1, with D perhaps matching TRBD1 (6 bases). CDR3 size: 14 residues. Germline CDR1 and CDR2: SGHKS and YYEKEE (reference sequence). Trimming took 3 bases from V and 4 from J, leaving 11 bases between them. Full variable domain (rest looked up from reference TRBV5-5 and TRBJ2-1): DAGVTQSPTHLIKTRGQQVTLRCSPISGHKSVSWYQQVLGQGPQFIFQYYEKEERGRGNFPDRFSARQFPNYSSELNVNALLLGDSALYLCASSSSGTYNEQFFGPGTRLTVL.

The V and J genes are TRBV4-1 and TRBJ2-3; D call uncertain. With 0 bases removed from V and 6 bases from J, the gap between germline ends came to 19 bases. The CDR3 consists of 17 residues. Germline CDR1 reads MGHRA; CDR2 reads YSYEKL. CDR3: CASSQDRLVISGDTQYF. Written as DNA, the CDR3 is TGCGCCAGCAGCCAAGATAGGCTCGTAATTAGTGGTGATACGCAGTATTTT.

The rearrangement uses TRBV5-1 and TRBJ2-2; D call uncertain. Germline lookup yields CDR1 SGHRS and CDR2 YFSETQ. The CDR3 is 14 residues long. Between the trimmed V and J ends, which lost 2 bases and 1 base, there was a span of 6 bases. This CDR3 reads CASSFQRNTGELFF. DNA of the CDR3: TGCGCCAGCAGCTTCCAGCGGAACACCGGGGAGCTGTTTTTT.

The chain has TRBV7-2 and TRBJ2-1; D call uncertain. The CDR3 spans 13 residues. Germline-derived CDR1 and CDR2 are SGHTA and FQGNSA. The V gene lost 1 base and the J gene lost 6 bases, with 7 bases spanning the gap. The CDR3 nucleotides read TGTGCCAGCAGCTTAGGGAGTCTCAATGAGCAGTTCTTC. Protein sequence: CASSLGSLNEQFF.

This clone was counted a few times. V gene TRBV7-2 combines with J gene TRBJ1-5; D not resolved. The CDR3 contains 14 residues. V lost 4 bases to trimming and J lost 7 bases, with 14 bases between them. Looked up from germline, CDR1 is SGHTA and CDR2 is FQGNSA. The CDR3 DNA is TGTGCCAGCAGCTCTTCGGGCCCGAGGCAGCCCCAGCATTTT. Protein sequence: CASSSSGPRQPQHF.